The rows below give T cell receptor beta chains drawn from one sample of a study of shared clonotypes between healthy human individuals. Method: immunoSEQ multiplex PCR; TCRdb's copy keeps in-frame clones and lacks some. The profile covers some 2,500,000 clones, with around 92% appearing a single time and approximately 0.41% taken by the ten largest. The sequenced sample consisted of naive CD4+ T cells from PBMCs. These receptors originate from a man aged 18-30 years in good health. Some clones in this sample may be carry-over from other donors' samples. The CDR3 runs from the conserved cysteine through the conserved F or W. A D gene is named only where the DNA matches it firmly. Not every row has a clone size; where given, it reads once, few, many or a size class.

>14|-|TRBV15|TRBJ1-3|-
CATSRDRLINTIYF
TGTGCCACCAGCAGAGATCGGTTGATAAACACCATATATTTT
>15|-|TRBV4-2|TRBJ2-1|-
CASSQDRDQGNEQFF
TGTGCCAGCAGCCAAGATAGGGACCAGGGGAATGAGCAGTTCTTC
>14|-|TRBV5-1|TRBJ2-4|-
CASSSMGADNIQYF
TGCGCCAGCAGCTCCATGGGGGCAGACAACATTCAGTACTTC
>15|-|TRBV2|TRBJ1-5|TRBD1
CASSGGQGGNQPQHF
TGTGCCAGCAGTGGAGGACAGGGGGGGAATCAGCCCCAGCATTTT
>12|-|TRBV5-1|TRBJ1-1|-
CASSPIGSEAFF
TGCGCCAGCAGCCCTATCGGGTCTGAAGCTTTCTTT
>15|-|TRBV7-9|TRBJ2-7|TRBD1
CASSESGQASYEQYF
TGTGCCAGCAGCGAATCGGGACAGGCCTCCTACGAGCAGTACTTC
>13|-|TRBV28|TRBJ2-7|TRBD1
CASSRQGTYEQYF
TGTGCCAGCAGTAGACAGGGTACCTACGAGCAGTACTTC
>14|-|TRBV7-9|TRBJ2-3|-
CASRSSSGTDTQYF
TGTGCCAGCCGCAGCTCGTCGGGGACAGATACGCAGTATTTT
>17|few|TRBV4-1|TRBJ2-1|TRBD2
CASSHPSGSYLYNEQFF
TGCGCCAGCAGCCACCCTAGCGGGAGTTACCTCTACAATGAGCAGTTCTTC
>15|few|TRBV7-8|TRBJ1-2|TRBD1
CASRPTQGGDYGYTF
TGTGCCAGCAGGCCAACCCAGGGGGGAGACTATGGCTACACCTTC
>16|-|TRBV7-3|TRBJ2-7|TRBD1
CASSLTGQTRLYEQYF
TGTGCCAGCAGCTTAACGGGACAGACCCGTTTGTACGAGCAGTACTTC
>15|-|TRBV27|TRBJ2-7|-
CASSWTPASSYEQYF
TGTGCCAGCAGTTGGACCCCGGCTAGCTCCTACGAGCAGTACTTC
>15|-|TRBV5-1|TRBJ2-5|-
CASSFGTPSVETQYF
TGCGCCAGCAGCTTCGGGACTCCCTCGGTCGAGACCCAGTACTTC
>15|-|TRBV5-4|TRBJ1-4|-
CASSLGPAGAEKLFF
TGTGCCAGCAGCTTGGGGCCGGCCGGGGCTGAAAAACTGTTTTTT
>14|-|TRBV2|TRBJ2-1|TRBD2
CASSDNLAGGEQFF
TGTGCCAGCAGTGATAACCTAGCGGGAGGTGAGCAGTTCTTC
>15|-|TRBV7-5|TRBJ2-7|-
CARSLGTASSYEQYF
TGTGCCAGAAGCTTAGGGACAGCGAGCTCCTACGAGCAGTACTTC
>16|-|TRBV25-1|TRBJ2-7|TRBD1
CASSFPGTGDSYEQYF
TGTGCCAGCAGTTTCCCCGGGACAGGGGACTCCTACGAGCAGTACTTC
>14|-|TRBV2|TRBJ2-2|TRBD2
CAKGLAANTGELFF
TGTGCCAAAGGACTAGCGGCGAACACCGGGGAGCTGTTTTTT
>15|-|TRBV6-5|TRBJ2-5|TRBD2
CASAGPGLGEETQYF
TGTGCCAGCGCCGGTCCGGGACTAGGAGAAGAGACCCAGTACTTC
>21|-|TRBV28|TRBJ2-5|TRBD1
CASSPYWDQRDRGAGEETQYF
TGTGCCAGCAGCCCATATTGGGATCAAAGGGACAGGGGAGCGGGAGAAGAGACCCAGTACTTC
>14|-|TRBV2|TRBJ2-7|-
CASSEGVFMYEQYF
TGTGCCAGCAGTGAAGGTGTATTTATGTACGAGCAGTACTTC
>12|-|TRBV29-1|TRBJ2-7|TRBD1
CSGVRGRSEQYF
TGCAGCGGCGTGAGGGGGCGGTCCGAGCAGTACTTC
>17|-|TRBV9|TRBJ2-7|TRBD2
CASSSGLAGGRIDEQYF
TGTGCCAGCAGCTCCGGACTAGCGGGAGGTCGGATCGACGAGCAGTACTTC
>14|-|TRBV2|TRBJ2-1|-
CASTARGYPNEQFF
TGTGCCAGCACGGCCAGGGGTTACCCTAATGAGCAGTTCTTC
>12|-|TRBV2|TRBJ1-2|-
CASSEAAPGYTF
TGTGCCAGCAGTGAAGCCGCGCCTGGCTACACCTTC
>15|-|TRBV18|TRBJ1-4|TRBD1
CASSPDRVPNEKLFF
TGTGCCAGCTCACCCGACAGGGTCCCTAATGAAAAACTGTTTTTT
>15|-|TRBV30|TRBJ2-3|-
CAWSGGAPITDTQYF
TGTGCCTGGAGTGGGGGGGCCCCGATCACAGATACGCAGTATTTT
>12|-|TRBV6-5|TRBJ2-2|-
CASRRQAGELFF
TGTGCCAGCAGACGCCAGGCCGGGGAGCTGTTTTTT
>16|-|TRBV11-1|TRBJ2-2|TRBD1
CASGPLAGGNTGELFF
TGTGCCAGCGGCCCTTTGGCAGGGGGGAACACCGGGGAGCTGTTTTTT
>14|-|TRBV18|TRBJ2-2|TRBD2
CASSSGTISWELFF
TGTGCCAGCTCATCCGGGACTATATCTTGGGAGCTGTTTTTT
>16|-|TRBV30|TRBJ1-2|TRBD1
CASFDPPGQGFGGYTF
TGTGCCTCCTTTGACCCACCCGGACAGGGATTCGGTGGCTACACCTTC
>16|-|TRBV27|TRBJ1-5|-
CASRPWRQASNQPQHF
TGTGCCAGCAGACCATGGCGACAGGCAAGCAATCAGCCCCAGCATTTT
>13|-|TRBV6-6|TRBJ2-7|-
CASSEQVSYEQYF
TGTGCCAGCAGCGAGCAGGTATCCTACGAGCAGTACTTC
>15|once|TRBV14|TRBJ2-7|TRBD2
CASSPSRGGPGEQYF
TGTGCCAGCAGCCCCAGTCGGGGAGGGCCGGGAGAGCAGTACTTC
>18|-|TRBV7-6|TRBJ1-1|-
CASSLGIREGRGNTEAFF
TGTGCCAGCAGCTTAGGGATCAGGGAGGGGAGAGGTAACACTGAAGCTTTCTTT
>15|-|TRBV6-6|TRBJ2-2|-
CASRPTSLSPGELFF
TGTGCCAGCAGGCCGACGAGCCTCAGCCCCGGGGAGCTGTTTTTT
>15|-|TRBV18|TRBJ2-1|TRBD1
CASVRDRRIYNEQFF
TGTGCCAGCGTTCGGGACAGAAGGATCTACAATGAGCAGTTCTTC
>15|-|TRBV4-1|TRBJ2-3|-
CASSQGTFNTDTQYF
TGCGCCAGCAGCCAAGGGACATTCAACACAGATACGCAGTATTTT
>16|-|TRBV2|TRBJ2-3|TRBD2
CASSGTSGRAADTQYF
TGTGCCAGCAGCGGGACTAGCGGGAGGGCCGCGGATACGCAGTATTTT
>17|-|TRBV7-2|TRBJ2-7|-
CASTQKSRAGPSYEQYF
TGTGCCAGCACCCAAAAGAGCCGAGCGGGCCCCTCCTACGAGCAGTACTTC
>15|-|TRBV7-9|TRBJ2-7|TRBD2
CASSPGGASSYEQYF
TGTGCCAGCAGCCCCGGGGGGGCCTCGTCCTACGAGCAGTACTTC
>11|-|TRBV20-1|TRBJ2-3|-
CSARAGAAQYF
TGCAGTGCTAGGGCCGGGGCGGCGCAGTATTTT
>15|-|TRBV30|TRBJ2-1|-
CAWSVTGRSYNEQFF
TGTGCCTGGAGTGTAACAGGCCGCTCCTACAATGAGCAGTTCTTC
>13|-|TRBV6-1|TRBJ1-1|-
CASYRAVNTEAFF
TGTGCCAGTTATAGGGCGGTGAACACTGAAGCTTTCTTT
>14|-|TRBV29-1|TRBJ2-3|TRBD1
CSVERGQSGDTQYF
TGCAGCGTTGAGAGGGGACAGTCTGGAGATACGCAGTATTTT
>16|-|TRBV28|TRBJ2-3|TRBD2
CASGSSGRIGTDTQYF
TGTGCCAGCGGAAGTAGCGGGAGAATAGGCACAGATACGCAGTATTTT
>11|-|TRBV11-3|TRBJ2-3|-
CASGSKDTQYF
TGTGCCAGCGGATCCAAAGATACGCAGTATTTT
>11|-|TRBV29-1|TRBJ1-1|-
CSSRVDTEAFF
TGCAGCTCTCGGGTAGACACTGAAGCTTTCTTT
>13|-|TRBV25-1|TRBJ1-1|-
CASSDPNRSEAFF
TGTGCCAGCAGTGACCCAAACCGTTCTGAAGCTTTCTTT
>14|-|TRBV6-1|TRBJ1-1|-
CASRQEGVNTEAFF
TGTGCCAGCAGGCAAGAGGGGGTGAACACTGAAGCTTTCTTT
>14|-|TRBV7-3|TRBJ2-2|-
CASSKDYSTGELFF
TGTGCCAGCAGCAAGGACTACTCCACCGGGGAGCTGTTTTTT